Described below is a single T cell receptor beta chain sequence and its context. No antigen is known for it. These data come from a study of T-cell memory formation after mild COVID-19. Overall study: In these data, TCR clusters were largely donor specific. Study results and limitations: CD4+ contracting clones were found mainly in CM and EM, and CD8+ ones in EMRA. For second-wave clones that peaked at day 37, SARS-CoV-2 specificity went unverified.

TCRdb re-derived calls from the 5' RACE reads in MiXCR, one entry per CDR3 protein. Found here are under 200,000 distinct CDR3 sequences, roughly 13% of them singletons; the top ten hold 2.5% to 3.5%. The CDR3 is 16 residues long. Germline V gives CDR1 SGHNT, CDR2 YENEEA. Losses at the gene ends were 6 bases for V and 5 bases for J; bases not matched to a gene: 13. Sequenced: PBMCs or a T cell subset sorted from them (not recorded which). This TCR was recovered from a man aged 18-30 years who had mild COVID-19 (a few samples of this study predate the infection). Cell type and time point are not known. The chain joins TRBV11-3 to TRBJ2-1, with 7 bases identical to TRBD1. CDR3 DNA sequence: TGTGCCAGCAGGAGGAGACCACAGGGGTGGCACAATGAGCAGTTCTTC. It translates to CASRRRPQGWHNEQFF.